The TCR beta chain described here comes from a study of blood T cell repertoires in COVID-19. Study-wide background: From the United States, Italy and Spain came samples of acute and convalescent COVID-19. The cDNA or gDNA used as material had been derived from T cells, B-cell-depleted T cells, or PBMCs.

The V and J ends lost 5 bases and 5 bases, in that order; junction bases with no gene match: 8. CDR3 length equals 14 residues. Germline assignment: CDR1 MNHEY and CDR2 SMNVEV (reference sequence). Only in-frame clones appear in the TCRdb table, and some are missing; sequencing was by immunoSEQ multiplex PCR. The sample carries approximately 180,000 clones, approximately 86% recorded once. This clonotype was obtained from a woman at least 80 years old with acute or convalescent COVID-19. Input material: peripheral blood. The chain is built from TRBV27 and TRBJ2-7; 8 bases align to TRBD1. CDR3 sequence (DNA): TGTGCCAGCAGTCCTCGACAGGGGTCCCACGAGCAGTACTTC. It encodes CASSPRQGSHEQYF.